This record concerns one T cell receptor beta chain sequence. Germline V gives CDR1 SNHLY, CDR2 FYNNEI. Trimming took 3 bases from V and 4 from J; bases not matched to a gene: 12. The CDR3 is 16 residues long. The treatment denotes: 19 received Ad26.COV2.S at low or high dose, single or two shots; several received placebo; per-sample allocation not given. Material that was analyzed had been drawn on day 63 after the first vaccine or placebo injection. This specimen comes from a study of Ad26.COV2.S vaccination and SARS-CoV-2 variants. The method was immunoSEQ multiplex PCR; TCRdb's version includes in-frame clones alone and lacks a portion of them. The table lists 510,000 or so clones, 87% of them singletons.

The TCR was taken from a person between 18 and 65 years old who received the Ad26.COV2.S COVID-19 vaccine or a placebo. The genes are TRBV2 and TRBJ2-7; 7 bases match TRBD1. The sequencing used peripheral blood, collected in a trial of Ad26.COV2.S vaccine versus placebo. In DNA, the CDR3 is TGTGCCAGCAGTGACCCCTCCGTAGGGACAGATTACGAGCAGTACTTC. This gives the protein CASSDPSVGTDYEQYF.